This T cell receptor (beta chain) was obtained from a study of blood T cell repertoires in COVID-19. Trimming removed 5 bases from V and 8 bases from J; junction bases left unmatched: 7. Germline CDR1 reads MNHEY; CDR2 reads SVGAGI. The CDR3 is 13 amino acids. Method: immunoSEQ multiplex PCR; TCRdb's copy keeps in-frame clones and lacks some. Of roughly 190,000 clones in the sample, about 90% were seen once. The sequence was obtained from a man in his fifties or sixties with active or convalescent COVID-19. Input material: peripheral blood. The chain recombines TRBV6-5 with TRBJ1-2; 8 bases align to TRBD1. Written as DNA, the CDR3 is TGTGCCAGCAGTATGGGACAGGCGGCGGGCTACACCTTC. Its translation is CASSMGQAAGYTF.